The next 26 T cell receptor beta chains were all read from a single sample in a study of T cell responses to AZD1222 COVID-19 vaccine. Generated by immunoSEQ multiplex PCR, the TCRdb table keeps only in-frame clones and is missing some. The data hold about 150,000 clones, with 87% observed a single time. Material: peripheral blood, obtained 28 days after the second AZD1222 dose. The origin of the receptors is an adult who received the AZD1222 COVID-19 vaccine.

The V call is TRBV28, the J call TRBJ1-2, with a weak D call TRBD1 (6 bases). This CDR3 comprises 15 residues. Deletions cut 5 bases from V and 8 bases from J, with 21 bases between. Germline lookup yields CDR1 MDHEN and CDR2 SYDVKM. The CDR3: CASSPTSGGLRGYTF. The CDR3 DNA sequence: TGTGCCAGCAGTCCTACCTCGGGGGGCCTTAGGGGCTACACCTTC.

The rearrangement uses TRBV6-2 or TRBV6-3 and TRBJ1-5; 8 nucleotides line up with TRBD1. Germline trimming cut 5 bases from V and 3 bases from J; bases unmatched to any gene: 9. The CDR3 loop spans 16 amino acids. From germline, CDR1 is MNHEY and CDR2 SVGEGT. DNA for the CDR3: TGTGCCAGCAGTCCCATCCCGGGACAGGCCAATCAGCCCCAGCATTTT. It is translated as CASSPIPGQANQPQHF.

The chain has TRBV9 and TRBJ1-3; the D is unclear. Germline CDR1 is SGDLS and CDR2 is YYNGEE. The CDR3 totals 17 residues. V shed 2 bases and J shed 0 bases, with 15 bases lying between them. The CDR3, as DNA: TGTGCCAGCAGCGTTGGGTTCTCCCGGACCTCTGGAAACACCATATATTTT. This translates into CASSVGFSRTSGNTIYF.

The chain joins TRBV7-9 to TRBJ1-1, with D perhaps matching TRBD1 (6 bases). This CDR3 contains 14 residues. Between the trimmed V and J ends, which lost 5 bases and 4 bases, there was a span of 14 bases. The germline V gene encodes CDR1 SEHNR and CDR2 FQNEAQ (reference sequence). The CDR3 DNA sequence: TGTGCCAGCAGCGAACAGGGATGGGTCACTGAAGCTTTCTTT. This codes for CASSEQGWVTEAFF.

J is TRBJ2-7 and V is TRBV28; 7 nucleotides line up with TRBD2. The CDR3 is made up of 15 amino acids. After removal of 6 bases from V and 0 bases from J, the junction contained 8 bases not matched to a gene. Germline-derived CDR1 and CDR2 are MDHEN and SYDVKM. CDR3 nucleotide sequence: TGTGCCAGCAGAGCACCGGCGGGAGTCTCCTACGAGCAGTACTTC. It is translated as CASRAPAGVSYEQYF.

This clone was recorded once. The J gene is TRBJ2-5, the V gene TRBV5-1; 7 bases agree with TRBD2. There are 13 residues in the CDR3. V shed 6 bases and J 3 bases; nucleotides not matched to a gene: 5. CDR1 and CDR2 (germline): SGHRS, YFSETQ. The DNA of the CDR3 is TGCGCCAGCAATTTCGCGGGAGAAGAGACCCAGTACTTC. Its protein is CASNFAGEETQYF.

This clone came up many times. The chain recombines TRBV19 with TRBJ1-2, with D tentatively TRBD1 (6 bases). The CDR3 has 14 amino acids. The germline V and J ends were trimmed by 4 bases and 4 bases, with 13 bases remaining between them. The V gene's germline CDR1 is LNHDA and CDR2 SQIVND (reference sequence). Written as DNA, the CDR3 is TGTGCCAGTAGTACAGGGGATGGGATCTATGGCTACACCTTC. Translation gives CASSTGDGIYGYTF.

The V gene is TRBV3-1 (or the pseudogene TRBV3-2), the J gene TRBJ2-5; D is ambiguous. Germline CDR1 and CDR2: LGHDT and YNNKEL (reference sequence). The length of the CDR3 is 16 residues. The V and J ends lost 0 bases and 2 bases respectively, with 13 bases between them. As DNA, the CDR3 is TGTGCCAGCAGCCAAGACGTTCGGGTTTCTCAAGAGACCCAGTACTTC. The encoded protein is CASSQDVRVSQETQYF.

The chain joins TRBV3-1 (or the pseudogene TRBV3-2) to TRBJ2-7; the D gene is possibly TRBD2 (5 bases). This CDR3 contains 13 residues. Germline V gene lookup returns CDR1 LGHDT and CDR2 YNNKEL (reference sequence). The germline V and J ends were trimmed by 6 bases and 5 bases, with 14 bases remaining between them. CDR3 DNA: TGTGCCAGCAGAACGGGGTTCTCGAACGAGCAGTACTTC. It is translated as CASRTGFSNEQYF.

The rearrangement uses TRBV6-5 and TRBJ2-5, with TRBD1 matching 7 bases. Germline V gives CDR1 MNHEY, CDR2 SVGAGI. The CDR3 covers 14 residues. V was pared by 2 bases and J by 1 base, with 1 base of the junction left unmatched. CDR3 sequence: CASSYDRAQETQYF. CDR3 bases: TGTGCCAGCAGTTACGACAGGGCCCAAGAGACCCAGTACTTC.

DNA of the CDR3: TGTGCCAGCAGCTCCCCCACAGGGGGCTGGAGGGGCTACACCTTC. Translation gives CASSSPTGGWRGYTF. J is TRBJ1-2 and V is TRBV28; 9 bases fit TRBD1. V lost 6 bases to trimming and J lost 8 bases; unmatched junction nucleotides: 13. CDR3 length: 15 residues. Germline-derived CDR1 and CDR2 are MDHEN and SYDVKM.

V gene TRBV5-4 combines with J gene TRBJ2-1; TRBD1 matches 8 bases. The CDR3 loop spans 15 amino acids. CDR1 is SGHNT and CDR2 is YYREEE in the germline V gene (reference sequence). The V and J ends lost 4 bases and 4 bases, in that order; junction bases with no gene match: 7. The CDR3 bases are TGTGCCAGCAGCGTCGGGACAGGAAGTTACAATGAGCAGTTCTTC. Amino acids: CASSVGTGSYNEQFF.

The CDR3 spells CASSYSPYSGSEQFF. The CDR3 nucleotides read TGTGCCAGCAGTTACTCTCCTTATAGCGGGAGTGAGCAGTTCTTC. The chain links TRBV6-5 to TRBJ2-1; 9 bases match TRBD2. Germline values: CDR1 MNHEY, CDR2 SVGAGI. Trimming removed 0 bases from V and 9 bases from J; junction bases left unmatched: 6. The CDR3 runs 15 residues.

The chain carries TRBV6-2 or TRBV6-3 and TRBJ2-2, with unresolved D. Trimming shortened V by 2 bases and J by 3 bases, and 1 base separated the two germline ends. The CDR3 covers 12 residues. Germline V lookup: CDR1 MNHEY, CDR2 SVGEGT. The CDR3 DNA sequence: TGTGCCAGCAGTTACCACACCGGGGAGCTGTTTTTT. Its translation is CASSYHTGELFF.

V gene TRBV30 combines with J gene TRBJ2-1; D not resolved. Between the trimmed V and J ends, which lost 1 base and 0 bases, there was a span of 13 bases. This CDR3 contains 16 residues. CDR1 is GTSNPN, CDR2 SVGIG, per germline (reference sequence). CDR3 residues: CAWSGTAQVSYNEQFF. As DNA, the CDR3 is TGTGCCTGGAGTGGGACGGCCCAGGTCTCCTACAATGAGCAGTTCTTC.

The gene calls are TRBV4-3 and TRBJ2-1; possibly TRBD2 for D (5 bases). In germline, CDR1 is LGHNA, CDR2 YSLEER. The CDR3 has 15 residues. Deletions cut 0 bases from V and 3 bases from J, with 9 bases between. DNA for the CDR3: TGCGCCAGCAGCCAAGATGGAGACTACTACAATGAGCAGTTCTTC. The encoded protein is CASSQDGDYYNEQFF.

The chain recombines TRBV7-9 with TRBJ2-1; 7 positions match TRBD2. The CDR3 has 14 amino acids. Germline CDR1 SEHNR, CDR2 FQNEAQ (reference sequence). Germline trimming cut 1 base from V and 7 bases from J; bases unmatched to any gene: 4. The CDR3 nucleotides are TGTGCCAGCAGCTTAGTTGCGGGAGTAAATGAGCAGTTCTTC. Residues: CASSLVAGVNEQFF. Supplemented by reference TRBV7-9 and TRBJ2-1, the full variable domain reads DTGVSQNPRHKITKRGQNVTFRCDPISEHNRLYWYRQTLGQGPEFLTYFQNEAQLEKSRLLSDRFSAERPKGSFSTLEIQRTEQGDSAMYLCASSLVAGVNEQFFGPGTRLTVL.

This chain connects TRBV5-1 to TRBJ1-5; tentatively, D is TRBD1 (5 bases). This CDR3 comprises 14 residues. Germline CDR1 and CDR2: SGHRS and YFSETQ. Trimming cost V 0 bases and J 5 bases, with 9 bases left between them. CDR3 in DNA: TGCGCCAGCAGCTTGGCCGGGGGAGATCAGCCCCAGCATTTT. It encodes CASSLAGGDQPQHF.

This chain links TRBV12-3 or TRBV12-4 with TRBJ1-5, with D unclear. V was pared by 4 bases and J by 3 bases, with 7 bases between. The length of the CDR3 is 13 residues. The CDR3 nucleotides are TGTGCCAGCAGTTCAGAAATCAATCAGCCCCAGCATTTT. It codes for CASSSEINQPQHF.

The CDR3 here is CASSLVYPPETQYF. Written as DNA, the CDR3 is TGCGCCAGCAGCTTGGTTTACCCACCGGAGACCCAGTACTTC. The genes are TRBV5-1 and TRBJ2-5; D remains unclear. CDR3 size: 14 residues. Trimming took off 0 bases at V and 5 bases at J, with 11 bases between the two ends. Germline CDR1 is SGHRS and CDR2 is YFSETQ.

This rearrangement joins TRBV27 to TRBJ2-7; possible D gene TRBD1, 7 bases. V dropped 6 bases and J dropped 7 bases, with 19 bases sitting between them. The CDR3 spans 14 residues. In germline, CDR1 is MNHEY, CDR2 SMNVEV (reference sequence). Here the CDR3 DNA reads TGTGCCAGCAGCTCACTCCCGACAGGGAGGGAGCAGTACTTC. It yields the protein CASSSLPTGREQYF.

This chain joins TRBV9 and TRBJ2-1; D is possibly TRBD1 or TRBD2 (6 bases each). CDR1 is SGDLS and CDR2 is YYNGEE in the germline V gene. This CDR3 is 12 amino acids long. The germline V and J ends were trimmed by 4 bases and 7 bases, with 9 bases remaining between them. CDR3 coding DNA: TGTGCCAGCAGCAGAGGGGGGAATGAGCAGTTCTTC. It codes for CASSRGGNEQFF. The full variable domain, its missing parts supplied by reference TRBV9 and TRBJ2-1, is DSGVTQTPKHLITATGQRVTLRCSPRSGDLSVYWYQQSLDQGLQFLIQYYNGEERAKGNILERFSAQQFPDLHSELNLSSLELGDSALYFCASSRGGNEQFFGPGTRLTVL.

Written as DNA, the CDR3 is TGTGCCAGCGCCCCGGGACTACCCACCGGGGAGCTGTTTTTT. The encoded protein is CASAPGLPTGELFF. The chain employs TRBV7-2 and TRBJ2-2; 7 bases are a match to TRBD2. The CDR3 is 14 residues long. V dropped 8 bases and J dropped 4; count of bases not matched to a gene: 7. Germline CDR1 reads SGHTA; CDR2 reads FQGNSA.

The chain links TRBV28 to TRBJ2-2; D might be TRBD1 or TRBD2, each matching 6 bases. V lost 6 bases, J lost 6 bases, and 17 bases lay in between. The CDR3 has 15 amino acids. Germline V CDR1 and CDR2: MDHEN, SYDVKM. As DNA, the CDR3 is TGTGCCAGCAGACGCCCTGGGGGGCAGGCCGGGGAGCTGTTTTTT. Encoded protein: CASRRPGGQAGELFF.

To note about this clone: The identical CDR3 is also encoded by other nucleotide sequences in the sample. CDR3 nucleotides: TGCGCCAGCAGCCGGGACGGCTCTGGAAACACCATATATTTT. It specifies CASSRDGSGNTIYF. V and J are TRBV5-1 and TRBJ1-3; a weak D match, TRBD1 (5 bases). Germline V gives CDR1 SGHRS, CDR2 YFSETQ. The V gene lost 4 bases and the J gene lost 0 bases, with 8 bases spanning the gap. The CDR3 contains 14 residues.

This clone was counted only a few times. At the DNA level, this CDR3 is encoded by other sequences in the same sample as well. The chain joins TRBV19 to TRBJ1-2, with D possibly TRBD1 on 6 matching bases. The V end was cut by 4 bases, the J end by 5 bases, with 11 bases between. Germline V gives CDR1 LNHDA, CDR2 SQIVND (reference sequence). This CDR3 region has 13 residues. Here the CDR3 reads CASSKGGSYGYTF. DNA for the CDR3: TGTGCCAGTAGTAAAGGGGGAAGTTATGGCTACACCTTC.